Presented here are 7 T cell receptor beta chains from one specimen sequenced in a study of blood T cell repertoires in COVID-19. Libraries were prepared by immunoSEQ multiplex PCR; TCRdb keeps only in-frame clonotypes and omits some of them. The sample contains approximately 280,000 clones, roughly 85% of which appear only once. Sequenced material: PBMCs or T cells enriched from blood (not recorded which). These receptors all stem from a woman aged 35 to 49 who had recovered from COVID-19.

This chain connects TRBV9 to TRBJ2-7, with D perhaps TRBD2 (5 bases). Looked up from germline, CDR1 is SGDLS and CDR2 is YYNGEE. CDR3 length equals 15 residues. V lost 0 bases, J lost 4 bases, and 14 bases lay in between. CDR3 protein: CASSVAPGMGYEQYF. Here the CDR3 DNA reads TGTGCCAGCAGCGTAGCCCCCGGGATGGGGTACGAGCAGTACTTC.

This clone was seen more than once but under ten times. This chain joins TRBV28 and TRBJ1-2; D is perhaps TRBD1 (6 bases). This CDR3 spans 17 amino acids. Trimming left V 3 bases short and J 0 bases short, with 17 bases between. In germline, CDR1 is MDHEN, CDR2 SYDVKM. CDR3 nucleotide sequence: TGTGCCAGCAGTTTGCCCAATCGACAGGCTACTAACTATGGCTACACCTTC. It codes for CASSLPNRQATNYGYTF.

Of note for this clone: The junction does not match germline at one end; this may be a read error. The chain couples TRBV7-7 to TRBJ2-5; perhaps TRBD2 as D (6 bases). The germline V gene encodes CDR1 SSHAT and CDR2 FNYEAQ (reference sequence). CDR3 length equals 14 residues. CDR3 region: CASSRGILSETQYF. CDR3 coding DNA: TGTGCTAGCAGCCGCGGGATCCTCAGCGAGACCCAGTACTTC.

The chain links TRBV3-1 (or the pseudogene TRBV3-2) to TRBJ2-5; the match to TRBD2 covers 10 bases. The V gene's germline CDR1 is LGHDT and CDR2 YNNKEL (reference sequence). This CDR3 is built from 16 residues. V shed 5 bases, J shed 5 bases, and the junction held 11 bases outside the gene matches. The CDR3 region has the DNA TGTGCCAGCAGCTCAAACCTAGCGGGAGTACCCGAGACCCAGTACTTC. Amino acid sequence: CASSSNLAGVPETQYF.

V is TRBV19 and J is TRBJ2-7, with 7 bases that match TRBD1. Per germline, CDR1 LNHDA and CDR2 SQIVND (reference sequence). V lost 1 base and J lost 4; bases outside the gene matches: 4. The CDR3 sequence is 14 residues long. DNA for the CDR3: TGTGCCAGTAGTATAGGGGACAGAATATACGAGCAGTACTTC. Its translation: CASSIGDRIYEQYF.

The chain uses TRBV6-5 and TRBJ1-3; D ambiguous. V lost 2 bases and J 0 bases, leaving 8 bases between the germline ends. Germline V CDR1 and CDR2: MNHEY, SVGAGI. The CDR3 extends over 15 amino acids. The CDR3 DNA follows: TGTGCCAGCAGTTACCGCAGAAGCTCTGGAAACACCATATATTTT. It codes for CASSYRRSSGNTIYF.

CDR3 sequence reads: CASSRPTRGSGNTIYF. CDR3 in DNA: TGTGCCAGCAGCCGACCTACCAGGGGGTCGGGAAACACCATATATTTT. This chain uses TRBV3-1 (or the pseudogene TRBV3-2) with TRBJ1-3; 7 nucleotides line up with TRBD1. J was trimmed by 4 bases and V by 4 bases; bases with no gene match: 10. The CDR3 covers 16 residues. Germline CDR1 reads LGHDT; CDR2 reads YNNKEL (reference sequence).